Below, 30 T cell receptor beta chains from the same sample are listed, as sequenced in a study of T cells in Graves' hyperthyroidism and ophthalmopathy. Amplification of TCR beta CDR3 regions was performed using RNA transcripts as template. HTBI primers were used for first-round RT-PCR of the TCR CDR3. TCRdb called the multiplex PCR reads again in MiXCR, with one record for every CDR3 protein. Altogether more than 500,000 distinct CDR3 sequences are present, about 16% being singletons, with the ten largest covering 25% to 30%. The material sequenced was blood. These receptors were obtained from a woman under 40 with Graves' ophthalmopathy.

The chain couples TRBV6-1 to TRBJ1-2; no reliable D call. The V end was cut by 2 bases, the J end by 4 bases, with 23 bases between. CDR1 is MNHNS, CDR2 SASEGT, per germline. The CDR3 is 18 amino acids. The CDR3 DNA sequence: TGTGCCAGCAGTGAAAAAAATCTGAGGACTACACTTGGCTATGGCTACACCTTC. It encodes CASSEKNLRTTLGYGYTF.

This clonotype was observed a handful of times. The rearrangement joins TRBV19 to TRBJ2-1; D unresolved. Trimming pared 4 bases from V and 4 bases from J, leaving 11 bases between. The CDR3 length is 14 residues. Germline loops: CDR1 LNHDA, CDR2 SQIVND (reference sequence). The CDR3 loop is CASSRPGDYNEQFF. CDR3 DNA: TGTGCCAGTAGTAGGCCAGGCGATTACAATGAGCAGTTCTTC. The whole variable domain, filled in from reference TRBV19 and TRBJ2-1, reads DGGITQSPKYLFRKEGQNVTLSCEQNLNHDAMYWYRQDPGQGLRLIYYSQIVNDFQKGDIAEGYSVSREKKESFPLTVTSAQKNPTAFYLCASSRPGDYNEQFFGPGTRLTVL.

This clonotype has more than one count but fewer than ten. V gene TRBV5-1 combines with J gene TRBJ2-7; perhaps TRBD1 as D (5 bases). Trimming removed 7 bases from V and 3 bases from J, with 23 bases in between. The CDR3 covers 16 residues. Germline V CDR1 and CDR2: SGHRS, YFSETQ. The CDR3 protein is CASRSNVGASVYEQYF. The DNA for the CDR3 is TGCGCCAGCCGCTCTAATGTAGGGGCCAGTGTCTACGAGCAGTACTTC.

This clonotype appeared a few times. This chain joins TRBV7-2 and TRBJ1-1; D remains unclear. The germline V gene has CDR1 SGHTA and CDR2 FQGNSA. Trimming removed 4 bases from V and 8 bases from J, with 11 bases in between. The CDR3 covers 12 residues. As DNA, the CDR3 is TGTGCCAGCAGCTCCCCCGGAAGAGAAGCTTTCTTT. Protein product: CASSSPGREAFF.

This clonotype was seen repeatedly, ten times or more. The chain carries TRBV7-8 and TRBJ1-5; D call uncertain. Germline loops: CDR1 SGHVS, CDR2 FQNEAQ. This CDR3 comprises 16 residues. V lost 2 bases and J lost 6, with 17 bases in between. The CDR3 region is CASSLWASSSSQPQHF. The CDR3 nucleotides read TGTGCCAGCAGCTTATGGGCCTCATCCTCAAGTCAGCCCCAGCATTTT.

The chain employs TRBV7-2 and TRBJ2-5, with TRBD2 matching 7 bases. Germline V lookup: CDR1 SGHTA, CDR2 FQGNSA. V was pared by 5 bases and J by 4 bases, with 10 bases of the junction left unmatched. The CDR3 is 15 amino acids. The CDR3 DNA sequence: TGTGCCAGCAGCATATGGGCGGGAGATCGAGAGACCCAGTACTTC. This codes for CASSIWAGDRETQYF.

Ten or more counts support this clonotype. CDR3 region: CASSLVDSSYEQYF. CDR3 DNA: TGTGCCAGCAGCTTGGTGGACAGTTCCTACGAGCAGTACTTC. This rearrangement joins TRBV5-6 to TRBJ2-7, with D perhaps TRBD1 (6 bases). The CDR3 spans 14 residues. V was pared by 0 bases and J by 1 base, with 8 bases between. Per the germline V gene, CDR1 is SGHDT and CDR2 is YYEEEE.

In this sample, this clonotype turned up many times. The CDR3 reads CASSLVGVVTEAFF. CDR3 nucleotides: TGTGCCAGCAGCTTAGTTGGGGTTGTCACTGAAGCTTTCTTT. The V call is TRBV7-2, the J call TRBJ1-1; D call uncertain. CDR1 and CDR2 (germline): SGHTA, FQGNSA. The V end lost 1 base, the J end lost 4 bases, and 10 bases lay between the germline ends. The CDR3 sequence is 14 residues long. Drawing the rest from reference TRBV7-2 and TRBJ1-1, the complete variable domain is GAGVSQSPSNKVTEKGKDVELRCDPISGHTALYWYRQSLGQGLEFLIYFQGNSAPDKSGLPSDRFSAERTGGSVSTLTIQRTQQEDSAVYLCASSLVGVVTEAFFGQGTRLTVV.

This clonotype was detected many times. The chain recombines TRBV9 with TRBJ2-2; perhaps TRBD1 as D (5 bases). Trimming removed 0 bases at V and 0 bases at J, with 9 bases between. Germline lookup yields CDR1 SGDLS and CDR2 YYNGEE. The CDR3 length is 16 residues. This CDR3 is CASSVGGLANTGELFF. The CDR3 DNA reads TGTGCCAGCAGCGTAGGGGGCCTTGCGAACACCGGGGAGCTGTTTTTT. Variable domain in full (rest from reference TRBV9 and TRBJ2-2): DSGVTQTPKHLITATGQRVTLRCSPRSGDLSVYWYQQSLDQGLQFLIQYYNGEERAKGNILERFSAQQFPDLHSELNLSSLELGDSALYFCASSVGGLANTGELFFGEGSRLTVL.

This clonotype was seen repeatedly, ten times or more. This rearrangement joins TRBV20-1 to TRBJ1-1; D is unresolved. Germline V CDR1 and CDR2: DFQATT, SNEGSKA (reference sequence). CDR3 length: 13 residues. With 5 bases removed from V and 4 bases from J, the gap between germline ends came to 14 bases. The CDR3 spells CSAVQGLSTEAFF. The CDR3 bases are TGCAGTGCTGTCCAAGGGCTAAGCACTGAAGCTTTCTTT.

This clonotype was seen repeatedly, ten times or more. This chain joins TRBV11-2 and TRBJ2-2; the match to TRBD2 covers 9 bases. The CDR3 covers 18 residues. Trimming took 2 bases from V and 1 from J; bases not matched to a gene: 8. Germline loops: CDR1 SGHAT, CDR2 FQNNGV. The CDR3 is CASSLIVPSGVNTGELFF. In nucleotides, the CDR3 is TGTGCCAGCAGCTTAATTGTTCCTAGCGGGGTGAACACCGGGGAGCTGTTTTTT.

This clonotype came up a few times. The chain has TRBV7-8 and TRBJ2-5; perhaps TRBD2 as D (7 bases). The V gene lost 1 base and the J gene lost 5 bases, with 11 bases spanning the gap. The length of the CDR3 is 14 residues. Germline CDR1 reads SGHVS; CDR2 reads FQNEAQ. The CDR3, as DNA: TGTGCCAGCAGCTTAGGTGGGGGGGCGGAGACCCAGTACTTC. This gives the protein CASSLGGGAETQYF.

This clonotype was detected many times. V gene TRBV7-2 combines with J gene TRBJ1-2; D gene uncertain. CDR1 SGHTA and CDR2 FQGNSA come from the germline V gene. V shed 0 bases and J shed 1 base, with 9 bases lying between them. The CDR3 covers 15 residues. CDR3 sequence reads: CASSLALQLNYGYTF. The CDR3, as DNA: TGTGCCAGCAGCTTAGCGCTACAGCTTAACTATGGCTACACCTTC.

This clonotype was observed many times. This chain joins TRBV12-3 or TRBV12-4 and TRBJ1-4; weak D call: TRBD1 (5 bases). Trimming stripped 5 bases from V and 7 bases from J, with 17 bases between. CDR3 length: 15 amino acids. The CDR3 coding sequence is TGTGCCAGCAGTCCGACGACCGGGACGGGTGAAAAACTGTTTTTT. Protein sequence: CASSPTTGTGEKLFF.

This clonotype has ten or more counts. The chain couples TRBV28 to TRBJ2-1; 7 nucleotides match TRBD2. This CDR3 is built from 17 residues. Trimming removed 3 bases from V and 0 bases from J; junction bases left unmatched: 8. The germline gives CDR1 MDHEN, CDR2 SYDVKM. The CDR3 DNA follows: TGTGCCAGCAGTTTCTGGAGCGGGGAGGGCTCCTACAATGAGCAGTTCTTC. Translation: CASSFWSGEGSYNEQFF.

This clonotype was observed at least ten times. The rearrangement joins TRBV15 to TRBJ1-3, with TRBD1 matching over 7 bases. CDR1 and CDR2 from the germline V gene are LNHNV and YYDKDF (reference sequence). Germline trimming cut 0 bases from V and 4 bases from J; bases unmatched to any gene: 9. This CDR3 comprises 17 residues. CDR3 sequence: CATSRDRDSRTGNTIYF. CDR3 in DNA: TGTGCCACCAGCAGAGACCGGGACAGTCGGACCGGAAACACCATATATTTT.

V gene TRBV19 combines with J gene TRBJ1-1; D is unclear. This CDR3 spans 14 amino acids. Trimming stripped 3 bases from V and 1 base from J, with 9 bases between. Germline values: CDR1 LNHDA, CDR2 SQIVND (reference sequence). The CDR3: CASSMKSPNTEAFF. The CDR3 DNA is TGTGCCAGTAGTATGAAGTCCCCGAACACTGAAGCTTTCTTT.

The chain is built from TRBV2 and TRBJ2-1; 14 bases map to TRBD2. From germline, CDR1 is SNHLY and CDR2 FYNNEI. V lost 1 base to trimming and J lost 0 bases; unmatched junction nucleotides: 8. The CDR3 has 20 residues. CDR3 loop: CASSEGEGTSGSVSYNEQFF. The CDR3 bases are TGTGCCAGCAGTGAAGGGGAAGGGACTAGCGGGAGCGTCTCCTACAATGAGCAGTTCTTC.

In this sample, this clonotype turned up many times. The DNA of the CDR3 is TGTGCCAGCAGTCCAGGACAGGGAGGGAAAGAGACCCAGTACTTC. This gives the protein CASSPGQGGKETQYF. The chain recombines TRBV28 with TRBJ2-5; D is possibly TRBD1 (8 bases). The CDR3 is made up of 15 amino acids. V lost 5 bases and J 3 bases, leaving 16 bases between the germline ends. The germline V gene has CDR1 MDHEN and CDR2 SYDVKM.

This clonotype has just a few counts. The CDR3 loop is CASSQALAYNEQFF. In DNA form, the CDR3 reads TGTGCCAGCAGTCAAGCCCTCGCATACAATGAGCAGTTCTTC. The chain joins TRBV6-2 or TRBV6-3 to TRBJ2-1; D is ambiguous. Per germline, CDR1 MNHEY and CDR2 SVGEGT. Trimming stripped 5 bases from V and 4 bases from J, with 12 bases between. This CDR3 comprises 14 residues.

CDR3 sequence (DNA): TGTGCCAGCAGCCGCGGCTCTAGCGGCCGCACAGATACGCAGTATTTT. Protein sequence: CASSRGSSGRTDTQYF. This rearrangement joins TRBV11-2 to TRBJ2-3; 7 positions match TRBD2. The CDR3 extends over 16 amino acids. Germline V lookup: CDR1 SGHAT, CDR2 FQNNGV. Unmatched junction bases numbered 9, after V lost 5 bases and J lost 1 base.

Only a few counts were recorded for this clonotype. This chain connects TRBV4-3 to TRBJ2-7; no firm D call. From germline, CDR1 is LGHNA and CDR2 YSLEER. The CDR3 totals 15 residues. Trimming cost V 0 bases and J 6 bases, with 15 bases left between them. The CDR3 here is CASSQDVQSLGEQYF. Written as DNA, the CDR3 is TGCGCCAGCAGCCAAGATGTGCAGAGCCTCGGCGAGCAGTACTTC.

This clonotype was observed many times. The chain has TRBV3-2 and TRBJ2-3; the tabulated D call, TRBD1, remains unverified against the DNA. TRBV3-2 is a pseudogene segment. The CDR3 loop spans 15 amino acids. The CDR3 DNA reads as TGTGCCAGCAGCCAGTCGTGGACAGGAATAGATACGCAGTATTTT. Translated: CASSQSWTGIDTQYF.

The J gene is TRBJ1-2, the V gene TRBV5-1, with no clear D. Germline V gene lookup returns CDR1 SGHRS and CDR2 YFSETQ. Trimming left V 4 bases short and J 6 bases short, with 13 bases between. The CDR3 sequence is 13 residues long. This chain's CDR3 is CASSPDGVDGYTF. CDR3 bases: TGCGCCAGCAGCCCTGACGGGGTGGATGGCTACACCTTC.

The rearrangement uses TRBV5-4 and TRBJ2-2; D is perhaps TRBD2 (5 bases). V gave up 3 bases and J gave up 2 bases, with 8 bases separating them. This CDR3 is built from 14 residues. Germline assignment: CDR1 SGHNT and CDR2 YYREEE (reference sequence). CDR3 in DNA: TGTGCCAGCAGCTACGCGGGTAACACCGGGGAGCTGTTTTTT. This gives the protein CASSYAGNTGELFF.

In its sample, this clonotype was seen many times. V gene TRBV20-1 combines with J gene TRBJ2-1; the match to TRBD2 covers 9 bases. Germline V CDR1 and CDR2: DFQATT, SNEGSKA (reference sequence). The CDR3 runs 14 residues. The V segment lost 3 bases and the J segment 4 bases; nucleotides outside the gene matches: 4. This CDR3 is CSARLAGPYNEQFF. The CDR3 DNA sequence: TGCAGTGCTAGGCTAGCGGGACCATACAATGAGCAGTTCTTC.

The V call is TRBV11-1, the J call TRBJ1-2, with unresolved D. Germline assignment: CDR1 SGHAT and CDR2 FQDESV (reference sequence). V was shortened by 5 bases and J by 8 bases, with 15 bases between the two germline ends. The CDR3 is made up of 13 amino acids. The CDR3 sequence: CASSLDGVRGYTF. The CDR3 DNA follows: TGTGCCAGCAGCCTCGACGGGGTTAGAGGCTACACCTTC.

This clonotype was recorded many times. The chain employs TRBV28 and TRBJ1-4; 8 bases align to TRBD1. Per the germline V gene, CDR1 is MDHEN and CDR2 is SYDVKM. V lost 5 bases to trimming and J lost 8 bases; unmatched junction nucleotides: 16. The CDR3 has 17 residues. CDR3 protein: CASSDLPGQGEGEKLFF. The DNA for the CDR3 is TGTGCCAGCAGTGACCTCCCCGGACAGGGCGAGGGGGAAAAACTGTTTTTT.

In its sample, this clonotype was seen many times. V is TRBV4-2 and J is TRBJ2-5; TRBD2 matches 7 bases. The CDR3 is made up of 16 amino acids. The J segment lost 0 bases and the V segment lost 1 base, leaving 5 bases of the junction unmatched. CDR1 LGHNA and CDR2 YNFKEQ come from the germline V gene. CDR3 sequence reads: CASSQVRGGYQETQYF. The CDR3 nucleotides are TGTGCCAGCAGCCAAGTCCGGGGAGGGTACCAAGAGACCCAGTACTTC.

The CDR3 region is CSASPLGSVNTGELFF. CDR3 in DNA: TGCAGTGCTAGCCCCCTGGGATCAGTTAACACCGGGGAGCTGTTTTTT. The chain links TRBV20-1 to TRBJ2-2, with D uncertain. V gave up 3 bases and J gave up 2 bases, with 16 bases separating them. CDR3 length equals 16 residues. Germline V gives CDR1 DFQATT, CDR2 SNEGSKA (reference sequence).